This TCR beta chain stems from a study of T cell responses to AZD1222 COVID-19 vaccine. Clones were sequenced by immunoSEQ multiplex PCR, and TCRdb holds only the in-frame ones, with some missing. The sample has about 86,000 clones; around nine tenths are singletons. This clone was picked up one time. The receptor was derived from an adult who received the AZD1222 COVID-19 vaccine. Sequencing was performed on peripheral blood, taken 28 days after the second AZD1222 dose.

This CDR3 is CASSYEIGGASYEQYF. CDR3 coding DNA: TGTGCCAGCAGTTATGAAATCGGGGGGGCATCCTACGAGCAGTACTTC. The chain joins TRBV6-2 or TRBV6-3 to TRBJ2-7; 8 nucleotides line up with TRBD2. V lost 3 bases to trimming and J lost 1 base; unmatched junction nucleotides: 8. The CDR3 is 16 residues long. CDR1 is MNHEY and CDR2 is SVGEGT in the germline V gene.